The 27 T cell receptor beta chains given below trace back to one sample, sequenced in a study of cytomegalovirus exposure and HLA in healthy donors. Repertoires were generated with immunoSEQ multiplex PCR, while TCRdb's copy carries only in-frame clones and drops some. This table holds about 200,000 clones, over 75% found once. Input material: PBMCs. All receptors derive from a woman between 18 and 30 years old in good health and CMV-seropositive.

J is TRBJ2-1 and V is TRBV4-1, with D perhaps matching TRBD2 (6 bases). The V gene's germline CDR1 is MGHRA and CDR2 YSYEKL. The CDR3 sequence is 14 residues long. The V end lost 2 bases, the J end lost 6 bases, and 11 bases lay between the germline ends. The CDR3 region is CASSQTAGFNEQFF. Here the CDR3 DNA reads TGCGCCAGCAGCCAAACAGCGGGTTTCAATGAGCAGTTCTTC.

The CDR3 is CATTPARQGGYDTQYF. As DNA, the CDR3 is TGTGCCACCACACCCGCAAGACAGGGTGGGTACGATACGCAGTATTTT. The J gene is TRBJ2-3, the V gene TRBV18; 7 bases agree with TRBD1. The CDR3 runs to 16 residues. CDR1 KGHSH and CDR2 LQKENI come from the germline V gene. The V gene end was trimmed by 10 bases and the J gene end by 6 bases; junction bases not matched to a gene: 19.

The CDR3 nucleotides are TGCGCCAGCAGCCAATCCCTTACAGGGAACAATCAGCCCCAGCATTTT. This codes for CASSQSLTGNNQPQHF. The chain links TRBV4-1 to TRBJ1-5, with D possibly TRBD1 on 6 matching bases. V shed 2 bases and J shed 3 bases, with 14 bases lying between them. The CDR3 loop spans 16 amino acids. Germline CDR1 reads MGHRA; CDR2 reads YSYEKL.

The chain couples TRBV6-1 to TRBJ2-1, with 12 nucleotides matching TRBD2. The CDR3 has 15 residues. The V and J ends lost 3 bases and 9 bases, in that order; junction bases with no gene match: 6. The germline CDR1 and CDR2 sequences are MNHNS and SASEGT. Here the CDR3 reads CASSETSGSIGEQFF. CDR3 nucleotides: TGTGCCAGCAGTGAGACTAGCGGGAGTATTGGTGAGCAGTTCTTC.

CDR3 sequence reads: CASSLSPLGGSSYEQYF. The DNA for the CDR3 is TGTGCCAGCAGTTTATCGCCGTTAGGGGGTAGCTCCTACGAGCAGTACTTC. The chain employs TRBV28 and TRBJ2-7; weak D call: TRBD1 (6 bases). The V and J ends lost 1 base and 0 bases respectively, with 16 bases between them. The CDR3 loop spans 17 amino acids. Germline V gene sequence: CDR1 MDHEN, CDR2 SYDVKM. Using reference TRBV28 and TRBJ2-7 for the parts outside the CDR3, the full variable domain is DVKVTQSSRYLVKRTGEKVFLECVQDMDHENMFWYRQDPGLGLRLIYFSYDVKMKEKGDIPEGYSVSREKKERFSLILESASTNQTSMYLCASSLSPLGGSSYEQYFGPGTRLTVT.

In this sample, this clone turned up a few times. This chain connects TRBV28 to TRBJ1-2, with unresolved D. CDR3 length: 12 amino acids. V was cut by 2 bases and J by 3 bases, with 4 bases left in between. The V gene's germline CDR1 is MDHEN and CDR2 SYDVKM. The CDR3 region has the DNA TGTGCCAGCAGTTTAGGCCACTATGGCTACACCTTC. Encoded protein: CASSLGHYGYTF.

J is TRBJ2-3 and V is TRBV5-8; D is perhaps TRBD1 (5 bases). The CDR3 is made up of 14 amino acids. Trimming pared 4 bases from V and 4 bases from J, leaving 13 bases between. CDR1 is SGHTS and CDR2 is YDEGEE in the germline V gene. The CDR3 is CASSKKTVADTQYF. The CDR3 DNA reads as TGTGCCAGCAGCAAAAAGACAGTAGCAGATACGCAGTATTTT.

The CDR3 sequence is CASSQPWEGLTDEKLFF. The CDR3 nucleotides are TGCGCCAGCAGCCAACCCTGGGAGGGGCTGACTGATGAAAAACTGTTTTTT. This chain joins TRBV4-1 and TRBJ1-4; a weak D match, TRBD1 (5 bases). The germline V gene encodes CDR1 MGHRA and CDR2 YSYEKL. The CDR3 spans 17 residues. V gave up 2 bases and J gave up 6 bases, with 19 bases separating them.

This clone has a handful of counts. This chain joins TRBV5-4 and TRBJ2-2; no clear D. Germline V gives CDR1 SGHNT, CDR2 YYREEE (reference sequence). The CDR3 is made up of 15 amino acids. The V and J ends lost 4 bases and 0 bases respectively, with 10 bases between them. DNA for the CDR3: TGTGCCAGCAGCCCCGGCGGATCGAACACCGGGGAGCTGTTTTTT. Translation: CASSPGGSNTGELFF.

This chain connects TRBV18 to TRBJ2-1, with TRBD1 as a possible D gene (5 bases). CDR3 length: 15 residues. V gave up 2 bases and J gave up 10 bases, with 18 bases separating them. Germline CDR1 is KGHSH and CDR2 is LQKENI. The CDR3 DNA reads as TGTGCCAGCTCACCAAACGGCAGGGTCCCCTCAGAGCAGTTCTTC. It encodes CASSPNGRVPSEQFF.

This chain connects TRBV25-1 to TRBJ1-4; TRBD1 might be the D (5 bases). The V gene lost 0 bases and the J gene lost 5 bases, with 13 bases spanning the gap. This CDR3 has 16 residues. Germline V CDR1 and CDR2: MGHDK, SYGVNS. Written as DNA, the CDR3 is TGTGCCAGCAGTGAATATACGGGGGGTGCCAATGAAAAACTGTTTTTT. This translates into CASSEYTGGANEKLFF.

The chain couples TRBV27 to TRBJ1-5; D call uncertain. This CDR3 spans 15 amino acids. Trimming stripped 4 bases from V and 5 bases from J, with 15 bases between. Germline V gives CDR1 MNHEY, CDR2 SMNVEV (reference sequence). For the CDR3, the DNA is TGTGCCAGCAGTTCCGGGAGGCTAGGTGATCAGCCCCAGCATTTT. It translates to CASSSGRLGDQPQHF.

This chain links TRBV5-1 with TRBJ2-1; no firm D call. Deletions cut 0 bases from V and 4 bases from J, with 5 bases between. The CDR3 totals 13 residues. Per the germline V gene, CDR1 is SGHRS and CDR2 is YFSETQ. CDR3 DNA: TGCGCCAGCAGCTTGGCACTTTACAATGAGCAGTTCTTC. This codes for CASSLALYNEQFF.

The sample holds a few counts of this clone. The chain recombines TRBV2 with TRBJ2-3; TRBD1 agrees at 7 bases. The germline gives CDR1 SNHLY, CDR2 FYNNEI. The CDR3 consists of 15 residues. J was trimmed by 4 bases and V by 1 base; bases with no gene match: 5. CDR3 in DNA: TGTGCCAGCAGTGAAGGGGACAGACGCCCAGATACGCAGTATTTT. It specifies CASSEGDRRPDTQYF.

CDR3 bases: TGTGCCAGTAGTACCGAGGGAAGGACAGGGACTAACTATGGCTACACCTTC. It specifies CASSTEGRTGTNYGYTF. The rearrangement uses TRBV19 and TRBJ1-2; 8 bases match TRBD1. This CDR3 spans 17 amino acids. Germline lookup yields CDR1 LNHDA and CDR2 SQIVND (reference sequence). Trimming took 4 bases from V and 0 from J; bases not matched to a gene: 10.

V and J are TRBV5-4 and TRBJ2-7, with 11 nucleotides matching TRBD2. The CDR3 is 15 amino acids. Germline V lookup: CDR1 SGHNT, CDR2 YYREEE (reference sequence). The trim removed 2 bases at V and 2 bases at J, leaving 3 bases unmatched. This chain's CDR3 is CASSFGTSGTYEQYF. The CDR3 DNA reads TGTGCCAGCAGCTTTGGGACTAGCGGAACCTACGAGCAGTACTTC.

The J gene is TRBJ2-5, the V gene TRBV30; TRBD1 matches 11 bases. J lost 1 base, V lost 5 bases, and 6 bases had no gene match. The CDR3 has 15 amino acids. Germline V CDR1 and CDR2: GTSNPN, SVGIG (reference sequence). CDR3 sequence (DNA): TGTGCCTGGGGGACAGGGGGTCCTACCCAAGAGACCCAGTACTTC. Its translation: CAWGTGGPTQETQYF.

The rearrangement uses TRBV30 and TRBJ2-2; 9 bases are shared with TRBD1. Germline CDR1 and CDR2: GTSNPN and SVGIG (reference sequence). This CDR3 comprises 13 residues. V trimming: 7 bases; J trimming: 4 bases; junction bases outside the gene matches: 4. CDR3 nucleotide sequence: TGTGCCTCGCCGGGACAGGGCACCGGGGAGCTGTTTTTT. The encoded protein is CASPGQGTGELFF. Full variable domain (outside the CDR3, taken from reference TRBV30 and TRBJ2-2): SQTIHQWPATLVQPVGSPLSLECTVEGTSNPNLYWYRQAAGRGLQLLFYSVGIGQISSEVPQNLSASRPQDRQFILSSKKLLLSDSGFYLCASPGQGTGELFFGEGSRLTVL.

In its sample, this clone was seen once. J is TRBJ1-1 and V is TRBV27; possible D gene TRBD1, 5 bases. Trimming cost V 5 bases and J 0 bases, with 16 bases left between them. Germline lookup yields CDR1 MNHEY and CDR2 SMNVEV (reference sequence). This CDR3 contains 16 residues. The CDR3, as DNA: TGTGCCAGCAGTCCCAGGGTTTTTAGTTTGAACACTGAAGCTTTCTTT. It yields the protein CASSPRVFSLNTEAFF.

CDR3 loop: CASSQDTPGLAGAKNTGELFF. As DNA, the CDR3 is TGTGCCAGCAGCCAAGATACCCCGGGACTAGCGGGAGCGAAGAACACCGGGGAGCTGTTTTTT. J is TRBJ2-2 and V is TRBV4-2; 14 bases map to TRBD2. CDR1 is LGHNA, CDR2 YNFKEQ, per germline. The CDR3 is 21 amino acids. Trimming removed 0 bases from V and 1 base from J; junction bases left unmatched: 10.

The gene calls are TRBV7-9 and TRBJ1-2, with 7 bases lining up with TRBD1. V lost 0 bases and J lost 4; bases outside the gene matches: 2. Germline V CDR1 and CDR2: SEHNR, FQNEAQ (reference sequence). CDR3 size: 14 residues. As DNA, the CDR3 is TGTGCCAGCAGCTTAGCGGGACAGACCTATGGCTACACCTTC. Encoded protein: CASSLAGQTYGYTF. Full variable domain (missing parts from reference TRBV7-9 and TRBJ1-2): DTGVSQNPRHKITKRGQNVTFRCDPISEHNRLYWYRQTLGQGPEFLTYFQNEAQLEKSRLLSDRFSAERPKGSFSTLEIQRTEQGDSAMYLCASSLAGQTYGYTFGSGTRLTVV.

The chain uses TRBV11-2 and TRBJ2-1, with TRBD2 identical over 8 bases. The germline CDR1 and CDR2 sequences are SGHAT and FQNNGV. The CDR3 length is 15 residues. Germline trimming cut 3 bases from V and 4 bases from J; bases unmatched to any gene: 5. CDR3 in amino acids: CASSFTGTRYNEQFF. CDR3 sequence (DNA): TGTGCCAGCAGCTTTACCGGGACTAGGTACAATGAGCAGTTCTTC.

The genes are TRBV27 and TRBJ2-3, with 12 bases aligning to TRBD1. Trimming removed 4 bases from V and 4 bases from J; junction bases left unmatched: 6. The CDR3 runs 16 residues. Germline-derived CDR1 and CDR2 are MNHEY and SMNVEV (reference sequence). CDR3 sequence reads: CASSSPGTGGPDTQYF. As DNA, the CDR3 is TGTGCCAGCAGTTCGCCCGGGACAGGGGGCCCAGATACGCAGTATTTT.

The CDR3 DNA sequence: TGCGCCAGCAGCCCAGGGGACCGTGCAACTAATGAAAAACTGTTTTTT. It is translated as CASSPGDRATNEKLFF. The chain joins TRBV4-1 to TRBJ1-4, with a weak D call TRBD1 (6 bases). There are 16 residues in the CDR3. Germline V gene sequence: CDR1 MGHRA, CDR2 YSYEKL. The ends were cut back, 4 bases at V and 0 bases at J, with 12 bases in the middle.

The J gene is TRBJ2-7, the V gene TRBV4-2, with 7 bases that match TRBD1. With 2 bases clipped from V and 5 bases from J, the junction kept 15 bases outside the gene matches. CDR3 length: 17 amino acids. CDR1 LGHNA and CDR2 YNFKEQ come from the germline V gene. CDR3 protein: CASSQSGNRGTVNEQYF. The CDR3 coding sequence is TGTGCCAGCAGCCAATCGGGTAACAGGGGCACGGTGAACGAGCAGTACTTC.

The V and J genes are TRBV9 and TRBJ2-3; TRBD2 matches at 12 bases. The V gene end was trimmed by 0 bases and the J gene end by 5 bases; junction bases not matched to a gene: 4. The CDR3 has 16 residues. Germline-derived CDR1 and CDR2 are SGDLS and YYNGEE. The CDR3 loop is CASSVGASGRGDTQYF. For the CDR3, the DNA is TGTGCCAGCAGCGTAGGAGCTAGCGGGAGGGGAGATACGCAGTATTTT.

This rearrangement joins TRBV19 to TRBJ2-3, with D possibly matching TRBD2 (7 bases). The V gene's germline CDR1 is LNHDA and CDR2 SQIVND (reference sequence). Deletions cut 6 bases from V and 4 bases from J, with 14 bases between. The CDR3 has 14 residues. The CDR3: CASSAGGPADTQYF. The CDR3 DNA follows: TGTGCCAGTAGCGCCGGGGGGCCGGCAGATACGCAGTATTTT.